This T cell receptor (beta chain) came from a study of long-term antiretroviral therapy in people with HIV. At the level of the study: The oldest specimens predate the 2015 immediate-ART recommendation by about a decade.

The assay used was immunoSEQ (version v3.0), run at survey level. TCRdb's copy holds only in-frame clones and misses some; the assay was immunoSEQ multiplex PCR. The table has fewer than 10,000 clones, about 83% seen once. HIV-positive participants all received treatment in the United States. Per germline, CDR1 SQVTM and CDR2 ANQGSEA. CDR3 length equals 16 residues. V lost 4 bases, J lost 4 bases, and 11 bases stayed unmatched. The receptor was isolated from a man aged 25-45 years with HIV. The sequences come from unsorted PBMCs, collected 0.3 years before starting antiretroviral therapy. The rearrangement joins TRBV29-1 to TRBJ2-5; TRBD1 agrees at 11 bases. The DNA of the CDR3 is TGCAGCGTTGCCCCCGTCCCGGACAGGGGGCGAGAGACCCAGTACTTC. Translating it yields CSVAPVPDRGRETQYF.